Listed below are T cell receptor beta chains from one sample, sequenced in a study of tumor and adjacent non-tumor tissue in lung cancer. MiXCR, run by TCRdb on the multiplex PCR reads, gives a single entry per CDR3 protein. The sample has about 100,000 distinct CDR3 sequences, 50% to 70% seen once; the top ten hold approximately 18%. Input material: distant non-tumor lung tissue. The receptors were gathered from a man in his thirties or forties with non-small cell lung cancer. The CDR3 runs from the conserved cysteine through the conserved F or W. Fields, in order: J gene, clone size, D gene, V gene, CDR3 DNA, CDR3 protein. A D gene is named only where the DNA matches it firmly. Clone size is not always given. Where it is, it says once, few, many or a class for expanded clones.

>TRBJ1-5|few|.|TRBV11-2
TGTGCCTGCAGCATCGGGGCTAGCAATCAGCCCCAGCATTTT
CACSIGASNQPQHF
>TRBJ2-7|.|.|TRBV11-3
TGTGTCAGCAGCTTAAATCAGTACGAGCAGTACTTC
CVSSLNQYEQYF
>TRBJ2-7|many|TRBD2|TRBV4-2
TGTGCCAGCAGCCAAACTAGCGGGAGCTCCTACGAGCAGTACTTC
CASSQTSGSSYEQYF
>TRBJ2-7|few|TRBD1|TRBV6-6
TGTGCCAGCAGTTACCAGGGACAGTCCTACGAGCAGTACTTC
CASSYQGQSYEQYF
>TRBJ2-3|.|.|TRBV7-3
TGTGCCAGCAGCTTAGCCCCAAGAGATACGCAGTATTTT
CASSLAPRDTQYF
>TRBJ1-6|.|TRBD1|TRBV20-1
TGCAGTGCTAGGACAGGGACAGGGAGGGGGTATTCACTACTCCACTTT
CSARTGTGRGYSLLHF
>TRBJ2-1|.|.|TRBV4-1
TGCGCCAGTACCCAAGGGGCTATGAATGAGCAGTTCTTC
CASTQGAMNEQFF
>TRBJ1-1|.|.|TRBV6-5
TGTGCCAGCAATTACCTGCAAAACACTGAATCTTTCTTT
CASNYLQNTESFF
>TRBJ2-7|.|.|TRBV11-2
TGTGCCAGCAGGTTAGGGGACGGCGGCTACAAGCAGTACTTC
CASRLGDGGYKQYF
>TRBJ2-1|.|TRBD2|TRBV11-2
TGTGCCTGCAGCCATCACCTAGCGGGAAATGACAATGAGCAGTCCTTC
CACSHHLAGNDNEQSF
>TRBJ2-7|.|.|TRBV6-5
TGTGCCAGCAGTACTTGTAGGGACGCCGCATTGACATATTTC
CASSTCRDAALTYF
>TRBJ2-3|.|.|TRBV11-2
TGTGCCAGCTGCAGGGGTCCGGACTCAGATACGCAGTATTTT
CASCRGPDSDTQYF
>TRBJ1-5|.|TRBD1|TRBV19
TGTACCAGTAGACCCGTCACAGGGGGCGTAGGGCAGCCCCAGCATTTT
CTSRPVTGGVGQPQHF
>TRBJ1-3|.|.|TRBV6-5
TGTGCCAGCAGTGCCAAGATAGGATCTAGAAACACCATATATTTT
CASSAKIGSRNTIYF
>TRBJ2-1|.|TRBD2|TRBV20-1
TGCAGTGCTAGACAGCTAGCGGGGGGACACCCCTACAATGAGCAGTTCTTC
CSARQLAGGHPYNEQFF
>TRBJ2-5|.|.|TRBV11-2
TGTGCCAGGAGCTTAGTCCCAGGGGGGGAAACCCAGTACTTC
CARSLVPGGETQYF
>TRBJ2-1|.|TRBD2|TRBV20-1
TGCTGTGCTAGAGATGGGCTGGCGCGGGAGAACAATGAGGAGTTCTTC
CCARDGLARENNEEFF
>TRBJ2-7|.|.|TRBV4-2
TGTGCCAGTAGCCAAGACCGCACAGATCTACCCTACGAGCAGCACTTC
CASSQDRTDLPYEQHF
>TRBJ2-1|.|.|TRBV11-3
TGTGCCAGCAGCTGGGTGGTATTAGCGGTTCCCCGGAGCAATAAGCAGTTCTTC
CASSWVVLAVPRSNKQFF
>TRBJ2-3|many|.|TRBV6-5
TGTGCCATCGCTCAGGGCGTCACAGATACGCAGTATTTT
CAIAQGVTDTQYF
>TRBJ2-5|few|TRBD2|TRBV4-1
TGCGCCAGCAGCCAAGTGGGACTAGCAGTACAAGAGACCCAGTACTTC
CASSQVGLAVQETQYF
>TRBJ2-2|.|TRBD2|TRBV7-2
TGTGCCAGCAGCCCAGGGACTAGAGGCCGATGGGGCGGGGAGCTGTTTTTT
CASSPGTRGRWGGELFF
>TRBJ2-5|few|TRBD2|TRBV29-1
TGCAGCACCTCCCTTGGGGGGGACCAAGAGATCCAGTGCTTC
CSTSLGGDQEIQCF
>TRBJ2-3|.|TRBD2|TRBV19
TGTGCCAGTAGTATGGGACTAGGGATTTCGGATACGCAGTATTTT
CASSMGLGISDTQYF
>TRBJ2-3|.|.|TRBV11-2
TGTGCCAGCGGACTTCGGTGGAGGGAGGCAGATACGCAGTATTTT
CASGLRWREADTQYF
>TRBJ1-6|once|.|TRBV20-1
TGCAGTGCTAGAGCCTCCGACAAGAGCTCCTATACTTCACCCCTCCACTTT
CSARASDKSSYTSPLHF